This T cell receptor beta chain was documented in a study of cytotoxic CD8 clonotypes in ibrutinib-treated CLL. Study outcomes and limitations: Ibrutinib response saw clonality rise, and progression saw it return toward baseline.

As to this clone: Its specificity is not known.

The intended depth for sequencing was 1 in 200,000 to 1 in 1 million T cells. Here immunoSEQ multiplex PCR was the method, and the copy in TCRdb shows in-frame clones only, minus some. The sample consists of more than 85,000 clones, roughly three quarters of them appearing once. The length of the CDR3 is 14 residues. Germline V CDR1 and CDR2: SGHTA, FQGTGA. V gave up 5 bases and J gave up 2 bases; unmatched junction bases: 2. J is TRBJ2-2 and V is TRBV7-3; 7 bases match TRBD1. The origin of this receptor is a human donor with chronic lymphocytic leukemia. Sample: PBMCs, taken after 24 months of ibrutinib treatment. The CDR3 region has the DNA TGTGCCAGCAGCCGACAGGGAAACACCGGGGAGCTGTTTTTT. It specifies CASSRQGNTGELFF.